This T cell receptor (beta chain) was recorded in a study of control samples from healthy donors and cancer patients. The method was immunoSEQ multiplex PCR; TCRdb's version includes in-frame clones alone and lacks a portion of them. The table shows over 150,000 clones, with over 95% occurring only once. Trimming left V 0 bases short and J 0 bases short, with 9 bases between. CDR1 is MNHEY and CDR2 is SVGAGI in the germline V gene. This CDR3 has 15 amino acids. This receptor was taken from a woman aged 30 to 39 in good health. The V and J genes are TRBV6-5 and TRBJ2-7; D not resolved. The sample taken for sequencing was blood. CDR3 sequence: CASSYSPRSSYEQYF. Here the CDR3 DNA reads TGTGCCAGCAGTTACTCCCCCAGGAGCTCCTACGAGCAGTACTTC.